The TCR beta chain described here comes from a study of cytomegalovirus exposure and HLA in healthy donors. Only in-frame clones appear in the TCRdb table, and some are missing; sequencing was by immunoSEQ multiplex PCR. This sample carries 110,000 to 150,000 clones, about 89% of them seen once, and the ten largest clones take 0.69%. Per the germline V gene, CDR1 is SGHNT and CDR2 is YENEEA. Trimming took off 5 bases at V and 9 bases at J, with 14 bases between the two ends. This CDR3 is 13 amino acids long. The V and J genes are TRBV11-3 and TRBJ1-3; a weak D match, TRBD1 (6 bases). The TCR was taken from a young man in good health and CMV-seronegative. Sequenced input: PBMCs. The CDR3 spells CASSPSTGTTIYF. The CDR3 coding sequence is TGTGCCAGCAGCCCTAGCACAGGGACCACCATATATTTT.